This T cell receptor beta chain was captured in a study of T cells in Graves' hyperthyroidism and ophthalmopathy. This clonotype has at least ten counts. CDR3 length: 16 amino acids. Trimming cost V 6 bases and J 6 bases; bases outside gene matches: 13. Per germline, CDR1 MNHEY and CDR2 SMNVEV (reference sequence). Amplified regions were TCR beta CDR3 sequences from RNA transcripts. Initially, a first-round RT-PCR of the TCR CDR3 employed the HTBI primer set. TCRdb reprocessed the multiplex PCR reads with MiXCR, giving one entry per CDR3 protein. The sample lists approximately 610,000 distinct CDR3 sequences, roughly 15% occurring once.

The V and J genes are TRBV27 and TRBJ2-7, with 11 bases matching TRBD2. The sequenced sample consisted of blood. The TCR comes from a woman aged 40 to 50 with Graves' ophthalmopathy. The CDR3 coding sequence is TGTGCCAGCAGATTGAAGGGACTAGCGGCTCTTGGCGAGCAGTACTTC. It specifies CASRLKGLAALGEQYF.